This is a list of T cell receptor beta chains from one sample in a study of cytomegalovirus exposure and HLA in healthy donors. Clones were sequenced by immunoSEQ multiplex PCR, and TCRdb holds only the in-frame ones, with some missing. Of roughly 110,000 clones listed, 74% are singletons. Sequenced sample: PBMCs. These receptors all stem from a woman in her forties in good health and CMV-seropositive. The CDR3 runs from the conserved cysteine through the conserved F or W. Fields, in order: J gene, D gene, clone size, V gene, CDR3 DNA, CDR3 protein. The D gene is left open where the match is weak. Only part of the rows carry a size: once, few, many, or a class if the clone is expanded.

J gene: TRBJ2-5
D gene: NA
clone size: NA
V gene: TRBV20-1
CDR3 DNA: TGCAGTGCTCTTATGCGAGAGACCCAGTACTTC
CDR3 protein: CSALMRETQYF

J gene: TRBJ2-1
D gene: TRBD1
clone size: NA
V gene: TRBV5-4
CDR3 DNA: TGTGCCAGCAGCTTGGAGGGACAGGGTAAGGTTGAGCAGTTCTTC
CDR3 protein: CASSLEGQGKVEQFF

J gene: TRBJ1-2
D gene: TRBD1
clone size: NA
V gene: TRBV29-1
CDR3 DNA: TGCAGCGTTGGGACAGGGGTTGGCTATGGCTACACCTTC
CDR3 protein: CSVGTGVGYGYTF

J gene: TRBJ1-1
D gene: TRBD1
clone size: once
V gene: TRBV14
CDR3 DNA: TGTGCCAGCAGAGACAGGGAGAGAGACACTGAAGCTTTCTTT
CDR3 protein: CASRDRERDTEAFF

J gene: TRBJ1-1
D gene: NA
clone size: few
V gene: TRBV18
CDR3 DNA: TGTGCCAGCTCACCAGGGCAGGCGAACACTGAAGCTTTCTTT
CDR3 protein: CASSPGQANTEAFF

J gene: TRBJ2-6
D gene: NA
clone size: NA
V gene: TRBV7-8
CDR3 DNA: TGTGCCAGCAGCTTAGGAGGGAGCCCTGGGGCCAACGTCCTGACTTTC
CDR3 protein: CASSLGGSPGANVLTF

J gene: TRBJ1-6
D gene: TRBD1
clone size: NA
V gene: TRBV7-3
CDR3 DNA: TGTGCCAGCAGTGCCGGGACAGGAAACTCACCCCTCCACTTT
CDR3 protein: CASSAGTGNSPLHF

J gene: TRBJ2-3
D gene: NA
clone size: NA
V gene: TRBV10-2
CDR3 DNA: TGCGCCAGCAGTGAACAGGGTGGAACAGATACGCAGTATTTT
CDR3 protein: CASSEQGGTDTQYF

J gene: TRBJ1-2
D gene: NA
clone size: NA
V gene: TRBV4-1
CDR3 DNA: TGCGCCAGCAGCCAATACTGGACGGAGGAAGGTGGCTACACCTTC
CDR3 protein: CASSQYWTEEGGYTF

J gene: TRBJ1-2
D gene: TRBD1
clone size: NA
V gene: TRBV7-9
CDR3 DNA: TGTGCCAGCAGCCCCCCTGGGACAGGACCCTATGGCTACACCTTC
CDR3 protein: CASSPPGTGPYGYTF

J gene: TRBJ1-2
D gene: NA
clone size: NA
V gene: TRBV2
CDR3 DNA: TGTGCCAGCACCAGGACGGGAAACTATGGCTACACCTTC
CDR3 protein: CASTRTGNYGYTF

J gene: TRBJ1-5
D gene: NA
clone size: once
V gene: TRBV6-5
CDR3 DNA: TGTGCCAGCAGTCCCCGGAGTGGGGGCACTCAGCCCCAGCATTTT
CDR3 protein: CASSPRSGGTQPQHF

J gene: TRBJ1-1
D gene: NA
clone size: NA
V gene: TRBV11-1
CDR3 DNA: TGTGCCAGCAGGTCCCTCTTGAGGAGCACTGAAGCTTTCTTT
CDR3 protein: CASRSLLRSTEAFF

J gene: TRBJ1-1
D gene: TRBD1
clone size: NA
V gene: TRBV30
CDR3 DNA: TGTGCCTGGAGTGGACAGGGGAATACTGAAGCTTTCTTT
CDR3 protein: CAWSGQGNTEAFF

J gene: TRBJ2-2
D gene: TRBD1
clone size: NA
V gene: TRBV5-1
CDR3 DNA: TGCGCCAGCAGCCCTGGGCCGGGACAGTCGAACACCGGGGAGCTGTTTTTT
CDR3 protein: CASSPGPGQSNTGELFF

J gene: TRBJ1-2
D gene: NA
clone size: NA
V gene: TRBV5-6
CDR3 DNA: TGTGCCAGCAGCTTGTCAATGTTAGGGAGCTATGGCTACACCTTC
CDR3 protein: CASSLSMLGSYGYTF

J gene: TRBJ1-2
D gene: NA
clone size: NA
V gene: TRBV7-9
CDR3 DNA: TGTGCCAGCAGCCAAGAGGTCTATGGCTACACCTTC
CDR3 protein: CASSQEVYGYTF

J gene: TRBJ1-6
D gene: NA
clone size: NA
V gene: TRBV4-3
CDR3 DNA: TGCGCCAGCAGCCAAGAGCGGTATAATTCACCCCTCCACTTT
CDR3 protein: CASSQERYNSPLHF

J gene: TRBJ2-3
D gene: TRBD2
clone size: NA
V gene: TRBV5-1
CDR3 DNA: TGCGCCAGCAGCTCGGACCTAGCGGGTTTGGCAGATACGCAGTATTTT
CDR3 protein: CASSSDLAGLADTQYF

J gene: TRBJ2-1
D gene: NA
clone size: NA
V gene: TRBV18
CDR3 DNA: TGTGCCAGCTCACCCTACCGGGACTCCCACAATGAGCAGTTCTTC
CDR3 protein: CASSPYRDSHNEQFF

J gene: TRBJ2-5
D gene: TRBD1
clone size: NA
V gene: TRBV6-6
CDR3 DNA: TGTGCCAGCAGCGAAAGGGACAGGGGAAAGACCCAGTACTTC
CDR3 protein: CASSERDRGKTQYF

J gene: TRBJ2-1
D gene: NA
clone size: NA
V gene: TRBV18
CDR3 DNA: TGTGCCAGTCAACCGGGGCGGGGCAATGAGCAGTTCTTC
CDR3 protein: CASQPGRGNEQFF